The 27 T cell receptor beta chains below were found in one sample sequenced in a study of CD4 T cells in relation to SARS-CoV-2 and coronaviruses. TCRdb keeps only in-frame clones here, not all; method: immunoSEQ multiplex PCR. The repertoire includes 20,000 to 30,000 clones, about 70% of them detected once, and 8.5% to 12% sits in the top ten. Unexposed donor CD4+ T cells date from about 2011-2018, before the COVID-19 pandemic. Isolation of CD4+ T cells took place after 10 days in culture. What these receptors recognize is not known. Material for sequencing was CD4+ T cells from PBMCs, cultured in vitro. Receptors were obtained from a human donor in good health.

A few counts support this clone. This rearrangement joins TRBV12-5 to TRBJ2-1; 10 bases map to TRBD2. Germline V lookup: CDR1 LGHNT, CDR2 FRNRAP. The CDR3 is 15 residues long. After removal of 0 bases from V and 6 bases from J, the junction contained 2 bases not matched to a gene. Here the CDR3 reads CASGLVAGGVNEQFF. In DNA, the CDR3 is TGTGCTAGTGGTTTGGTAGCGGGGGGGGTCAATGAGCAGTTCTTC.

This sequence joins TRBV3-1 (or the pseudogene TRBV3-2) and TRBJ1-5; 9 bases are a match to TRBD1. The CDR3 totals 16 residues. The germline gives CDR1 LGHDT, CDR2 YNNKEL (reference sequence). Unmatched junction bases numbered 7, after V lost 2 bases and J lost 5 bases. The CDR3 DNA follows: TGTGCCAGCAGCCAAAGTAGGGACAGGGTCGATCAGCCCCAGCATTTT. Translated, it gives CASSQSRDRVDQPQHF.

This clone was seen once. The chain employs TRBV5-1 and TRBJ2-1; 7 nucleotides align to TRBD1. CDR3 length: 15 amino acids. Germline CDR1 SGHRS, CDR2 YFSETQ. After removal of 4 bases from V and 6 bases from J, the junction contained 10 bases not matched to a gene. CDR3 coding DNA: TGCGCCAGCAGCCACGGGACAGCTTCTCCCAATGAGCAGTTCTTC. Its translation: CASSHGTASPNEQFF.

The chain joins TRBV7-2 to TRBJ1-2; 8 bases are shared with TRBD1. Germline lookup yields CDR1 SGHTA and CDR2 FQGNSA. V shed 4 bases, J shed 2 bases, and the junction held 12 bases outside the gene matches. This CDR3 has 17 amino acids. CDR3 sequence: CASSYRTGSGSNYGYTF. CDR3 DNA sequence: TGTGCCAGCAGCTATCGGACAGGGAGCGGGTCCAACTATGGCTACACCTTC.

The CDR3 is CSARGDYEQYF. The CDR3 DNA reads TGCAGTGCTAGAGGGGACTACGAGCAGTACTTC. This chain uses TRBV20-1 with TRBJ2-7; D not certain. The CDR3 is 11 amino acids. Germline V gives CDR1 DFQATT, CDR2 SNEGSKA (reference sequence). Trimming shortened V by 1 base and J by 3 bases, and 4 bases separated the two germline ends.

The V gene is TRBV7-8, the J gene TRBJ2-7; D possibly corresponds to TRBD1 (5 bases). Germline V gene lookup returns CDR1 SGHVS and CDR2 FQNEAQ. V lost 3 bases to trimming and J lost 7 bases, with 13 bases between them. The CDR3 contains 13 residues. The CDR3 protein is CASSFRGSGEQYF. CDR3 nucleotides: TGTGCCAGCAGCTTTAGGGGCTCGGGTGAGCAGTACTTC.

CDR3 DNA sequence: TGTGCCAGCAGCCAAGGCCGAGGCGCAGGGAACACTGAAGCTTTCTTT. It encodes CASSQGRGAGNTEAFF. The chain links TRBV3-1 (or the pseudogene TRBV3-2) to TRBJ1-1; D uncertain. Germline V gene lookup returns CDR1 LGHDT and CDR2 YNNKEL (reference sequence). With 1 base removed from V and 1 base from J, the gap between germline ends came to 13 bases. CDR3 size: 16 residues.

The chain combines TRBV3-1 (or the pseudogene TRBV3-2) with TRBJ2-2, with a tentative D call TRBD2 (7 bases). The CDR3 has 19 amino acids. Per germline, CDR1 LGHDT and CDR2 YNNKEL (reference sequence). The germline V and J ends were trimmed by 1 base and 5 bases, with 23 bases remaining between them. CDR3 amino acids: CASSQGPKGGLTRTGELFF. Written as DNA, the CDR3 is TGTGCCAGCAGCCAAGGTCCGAAGGGGGGGCTAACAAGGACCGGGGAGCTGTTTTTT.

There are a few counts of this clone. The chain carries TRBV18 and TRBJ1-3, with a possible D match to TRBD1 (5 bases). This CDR3 has 17 residues. V dropped 2 bases and J dropped 0 bases, with 14 bases sitting between them. Germline CDR1 reads KGHSH; CDR2 reads LQKENI. CDR3: CASSPSGAASSGNTIYF. CDR3 in DNA: TGTGCCAGCTCACCAAGCGGGGCGGCATCCTCTGGAAACACCATATATTTT.

V usage is TRBV19 and J usage is TRBJ2-2; no clear D gene. V lost 10 bases, J lost 0 bases, and 9 bases lay in between. CDR1 is LNHDA and CDR2 is SQIVND in the germline V gene (reference sequence). There are 13 residues in the CDR3. CDR3 nucleotide sequence: TGTGCCACCTCGTCCCCGAACACCGGGGAGCTGTTTTTT. It specifies CATSSPNTGELFF.

This clone was observed a single time. The junction does not match germline at one end; this may be a read error. This chain links TRBV3-1 (or the pseudogene TRBV3-2) with TRBJ1-2; a weak D match, TRBD1 (6 bases). The germline V gene encodes CDR1 LGHDT and CDR2 YNNKEL (reference sequence). This CDR3 is 15 amino acids long. DNA of the CDR3: TGTGCCAGCAGTCAAGACAGGAACCAAATCTATGGCTACACCTTC. This translates into CASSQDRNQIYGYTF.

The chain couples TRBV28 to TRBJ1-5; 9 nucleotides agree with TRBD1. Germline lookup yields CDR1 MDHEN and CDR2 SYDVKM. V lost 5 bases to trimming and J lost 2 bases; unmatched junction nucleotides: 13. The CDR3 length is 18 residues. The CDR3 DNA reads as TGTGCCAGCAGTCGTACACCCGGGACAGGGAATGGCAATCAGCCCCAGCATTTT. Protein sequence: CASSRTPGTGNGNQPQHF. The full variable domain, with the rest looked up from reference TRBV28 and TRBJ1-5, is DVKVTQSSRYLVKRTGEKVFLECVQDMDHENMFWYRQDPGLGLRLIYFSYDVKMKEKGDIPEGYSVSREKKERFSLILESASTNQTSMYLCASSRTPGTGNGNQPQHFGDGTRLSIL.

CDR3: CASSWDRGGTGELFF. In nucleotides, the CDR3 is TGCGCCAGCAGCTGGGACAGGGGAGGAACCGGGGAGCTGTTTTTT. The chain carries TRBV5-1 and TRBJ2-2, with 10 bases identical to TRBD1. The CDR3 contains 15 residues. The V gene end was trimmed by 3 bases and the J gene end by 5 bases; junction bases not matched to a gene: 4. Germline assignment: CDR1 SGHRS and CDR2 YFSETQ.

The genes are TRBV4-3 and TRBJ2-7; tentatively, D is TRBD2 (5 bases). The germline CDR1 and CDR2 sequences are LGHNA and YSLEER. V lost 4 bases to trimming and J lost 6 bases, with 13 bases between them. This CDR3 has 13 residues. The CDR3 region is CASSPGVGTEQYF. DNA of the CDR3: TGCGCCAGCAGCCCCGGGGTGGGAACCGAGCAGTACTTC.

This clone has only one observation. This chain uses TRBV5-6 with TRBJ2-5; D gene unclear. Germline values: CDR1 SGHDT, CDR2 YYEEEE. This CDR3 spans 13 amino acids. V was cut by 4 bases and J by 5 bases, with 12 bases left in between. The CDR3 nucleotides are TGTGCCAGCAGCCCAGGATTTGGGGAGACCCAGTACTTC. Its protein is CASSPGFGETQYF.

The V and J genes are TRBV9 and TRBJ2-3; TRBD2 matches at 7 bases. V shed 1 base and J 1 base; nucleotides not matched to a gene: 0. Germline assignment: CDR1 SGDLS and CDR2 YYNGEE. The CDR3 extends over 14 amino acids. CDR3 sequence: CASSVSGGTDTQYF. The DNA for the CDR3 is TGTGCCAGCAGCGTAAGCGGGGGCACAGATACGCAGTATTTT.

The chain links TRBV5-1 to TRBJ1-2; D perhaps matches TRBD1 (5 bases). Germline assignment: CDR1 SGHRS and CDR2 YFSETQ. The CDR3 loop spans 17 amino acids. Trimming removed 0 bases from V and 8 bases from J, with 23 bases in between. The CDR3 sequence is CASSLEGGQGTIRGYTF. The CDR3 DNA follows: TGCGCCAGCAGCTTGGAGGGTGGCCAAGGGACCATACGCGGCTACACCTTC.

The CDR3 DNA reads TGTGCCAGCAGCTTAGAGAGGGGTGAGTATGAGCAGTTCTTC. Its protein is CASSLERGEYEQFF. The chain employs TRBV11-2 and TRBJ2-1; D may match TRBD1 or TRBD2 (5 bases each). V was shortened by 0 bases and J by 8 bases, with 11 bases between the two germline ends. There are 14 residues in the CDR3. Germline CDR1 and CDR2: SGHAT and FQNNGV.

The chain uses TRBV19 and TRBJ2-3; D is unresolved. CDR3 length: 13 amino acids. The germline V gene has CDR1 LNHDA and CDR2 SQIVND (reference sequence). The germline V and J ends were trimmed by 4 bases and 2 bases, with 7 bases remaining between them. CDR3 residues: CASSTLPTDTQYF. In nucleotides, the CDR3 is TGTGCCAGTAGTACTCTCCCCACAGATACGCAGTATTTT.

The chain combines TRBV7-2 with TRBJ1-6, with 7 bases identical to TRBD1. The CDR3 runs 16 residues. Trimming cost V 5 bases and J 3 bases; bases outside gene matches: 7. Germline V lookup: CDR1 SGHTA, CDR2 FQGNSA. The CDR3 loop is CASSQRDRGYNSPLHF. The CDR3 nucleotides are TGTGCCAGCAGCCAACGGGACAGAGGCTATAATTCACCCCTCCACTTT. Using reference TRBV7-2 and TRBJ1-6 for the parts outside the CDR3, the full variable domain is GAGVSQSPSNKVTEKGKDVELRCDPISGHTALYWYRQSLGQGLEFLIYFQGNSAPDKSGLPSDRFSAERTGGSVSTLTIQRTQQEDSAVYLCASSQRDRGYNSPLHFGNGTRLTVT.

In its sample, this clone was seen a few times. V usage is TRBV2 and J usage is TRBJ1-6; 7 positions match TRBD1. Germline CDR1 is SNHLY and CDR2 is FYNNEI. With V trimmed by 6 bases and J by 12 bases, 8 bases remained unmatched. CDR3 size: 13 residues. Written as DNA, the CDR3 is TGTGCCAGCAGAGGGACAGTAATCTTACCCCTCCACTTT. This sequence encodes CASRGTVILPLHF.

This chain uses TRBV5-1 with TRBJ2-7; 10 bases map to TRBD1. This CDR3 has 15 amino acids. The V segment lost 0 bases and the J segment 6 bases; nucleotides outside the gene matches: 6. CDR1 SGHRS and CDR2 YFSETQ come from the germline V gene. CDR3 protein: CASSLEGQGLGEQYF. Here the CDR3 DNA reads TGCGCCAGCAGCTTGGAGGGACAGGGGTTAGGCGAGCAGTACTTC.

V gene TRBV2 combines with J gene TRBJ2-2, with D perhaps matching TRBD1 (6 bases). V lost 5 bases, J lost 2 bases, and 9 bases lay in between. The CDR3 is made up of 14 amino acids. Germline V gene data show CDR1 as SNHLY and CDR2 as FYNNEI. The CDR3 sequence is CASSWTANTGELFF. The CDR3 DNA follows: TGTGCCAGCAGTTGGACAGCAAACACCGGGGAGCTGTTTTTT.

This chain links TRBV30 with TRBJ2-7, with D possibly matching TRBD2 (6 bases). The V gene's germline CDR1 is GTSNPN and CDR2 SVGIG (reference sequence). This CDR3 has 15 residues. Trimming stripped 4 bases from V and 0 bases from J, with 16 bases between. CDR3 in amino acids: CAWTPGASASYEQYF. The CDR3 DNA sequence: TGTGCCTGGACCCCCGGGGCTAGCGCCTCCTACGAGCAGTACTTC.

V is TRBV7-8 and J is TRBJ1-1; 9 bases are shared with TRBD1. The CDR3 is 16 amino acids. Germline CDR1 and CDR2: SGHVS and FQNEAQ. The V and J ends lost 1 base and 5 bases, in that order; junction bases with no gene match: 8. Here the CDR3 DNA reads TGTGCCAGCAGCTTAGATATGGGGACAGGGAGTACTGAAGCTTTCTTT. Protein product: CASSLDMGTGSTEAFF.

The chain links TRBV9 to TRBJ2-2; unclear D gene. The CDR3 has 15 amino acids. Germline CDR1 reads SGDLS; CDR2 reads YYNGEE. Trimming left V 0 bases short and J 2 bases short, with 8 bases between. In nucleotides, the CDR3 is TGTGCCAGCAGCGTAGTGCCAGATAACACCGGGGAGCTGTTTTTT. Translated, it gives CASSVVPDNTGELFF.

This clone was picked up a small number of times. The rearrangement uses TRBV12-5 and TRBJ2-1; D remains ambiguous. Germline-derived CDR1 and CDR2 are LGHNT and FRNRAP. V was pared by 1 base and J by 4 bases, with 11 bases between. The CDR3 totals 15 residues. CDR3 loop: CASGLAMRRYNEQFF. CDR3 DNA: TGTGCTAGTGGTTTGGCCATGCGGCGGTACAATGAGCAGTTCTTC.